This is a list of T cell receptor beta chains from one sample in a study of Tregs in tolerant kidney transplant recipients. The protocol was immunoSEQ multiplex PCR, while the TCRdb copy is restricted to in-frame clones and leaves out a portion. There are about 110,000 clones in the sample; nearly 90% occur only once, and nearly 0.35% lies in the top ten. The input for sequencing was CD4+ T cells from blood, taken before the transplant. All receptors derive from a human donor who received a combined kidney and bone marrow transplant. Each CDR3 is given with its conserved first and last residue. The order of the fields is clone size, V gene, J gene, D gene, CDR3 DNA, CDR3 protein. D genes are given only for firm matches. The size of a clone is reported for some rows only, either as once, few or many, or as a class for expanded clones.

clone size: .; V gene: TRBV7-2; J gene: TRBJ2-7; D gene: TRBD2; CDR3 DNA: TGTGCCAGCAGCAGGGAAGCGGGAGGTTCTACCTACGAGCAGTACTTC; CDR3 protein: CASSREAGGSTYEQYF
clone size: .; V gene: TRBV6-6; J gene: TRBJ2-5; D gene: TRBD1; CDR3 DNA: TGTGCCAGCAGCCGGACAGGGATCGAGAAGACCCAGTACTTC; CDR3 protein: CASSRTGIEKTQYF
clone size: .; V gene: TRBV5-1; J gene: TRBJ1-4; D gene: TRBD1; CDR3 DNA: TGCGCCAGCAGCCCGGGGACAGCGACAAATGAAAAACTGTTTTTT; CDR3 protein: CASSPGTATNEKLFF
clone size: .; V gene: TRBV14; J gene: TRBJ1-1; D gene: .; CDR3 DNA: TGTGCCAGCAGCCGCCGAAAGGGGACATTAAACACTGAAGCTTTCTTT; CDR3 protein: CASSRRKGTLNTEAFF
clone size: .; V gene: TRBV12-1; J gene: TRBJ1-6; D gene: .; CDR3 DNA: TGTGCCAGCGGGGCTGGAAATAATTCACCCCTCCACTTT; CDR3 protein: CASGAGNNSPLHF
clone size: .; V gene: TRBV5-1; J gene: TRBJ2-3; D gene: .; CDR3 DNA: TGCGCCAGCAGCCTGGGGGGTAGCGGTAGCACAGATACGCAGTATTTT; CDR3 protein: CASSLGGSGSTDTQYF
clone size: .; V gene: TRBV7-2; J gene: TRBJ2-1; D gene: .; CDR3 DNA: TGTGCCAGCAGCTTTCGTGCGGAGCAGTTCTTC; CDR3 protein: CASSFRAEQFF
clone size: .; V gene: TRBV6-5; J gene: TRBJ2-1; D gene: TRBD2; CDR3 DNA: TGTGCCAGCAAAGAGGGCGGGAGTCTCTACAATGAGCAGTTCTTC; CDR3 protein: CASKEGGSLYNEQFF
clone size: .; V gene: TRBV5-4; J gene: TRBJ2-7; D gene: TRBD1; CDR3 DNA: TGTGCCAGCAGCCCTGTATTGGGACAGGCCTCCTACGAGCAGTACTTC; CDR3 protein: CASSPVLGQASYEQYF
clone size: .; V gene: TRBV7-6; J gene: TRBJ2-3; D gene: TRBD2; CDR3 DNA: TGTGCCAGCAGCTTAGCCCAGCTAGCGGGGGGCACAGATACGCAGTATTTT; CDR3 protein: CASSLAQLAGGTDTQYF
clone size: .; V gene: TRBV29-1; J gene: TRBJ1-3; D gene: TRBD1; CDR3 DNA: TGCAGCGTCACGACAGGGCTACCTGGAAACACCATATATTTT; CDR3 protein: CSVTTGLPGNTIYF
clone size: .; V gene: TRBV12-5; J gene: TRBJ2-5; D gene: TRBD2; CDR3 DNA: TGTGCTAGTGGTTTACCATTCGGGACTAGCGGCAAAGAGACCCAGTACTTC; CDR3 protein: CASGLPFGTSGKETQYF
clone size: .; V gene: TRBV11-2; J gene: TRBJ2-5; D gene: TRBD1; CDR3 DNA: TGTGCCAGCAGCTTAACGCAGGGGGACGAGACCCAGTACTTC; CDR3 protein: CASSLTQGDETQYF
clone size: few; V gene: TRBV7-8; J gene: TRBJ1-2; D gene: .; CDR3 DNA: TGTGCCAGCAGCCACGACAGGTTCCGTGTCCCCTATGGCTACACCTTC; CDR3 protein: CASSHDRFRVPYGYTF
clone size: .; V gene: TRBV18; J gene: TRBJ2-7; D gene: .; CDR3 DNA: TGTGCCAGCTCATCACAAATTACCATAGGGGACGAGCAGTACTTC; CDR3 protein: CASSSQITIGDEQYF
clone size: .; V gene: TRBV6-1; J gene: TRBJ1-5; D gene: .; CDR3 DNA: TGTGCCAGCAGTGAGGAACAGGGAGCCGGGCAGCCCCAGCATTTT; CDR3 protein: CASSEEQGAGQPQHF
clone size: .; V gene: TRBV7-2; J gene: TRBJ2-7; D gene: TRBD1; CDR3 DNA: TGTGCCAGCAGCTCACCCGGGACAGGGAGGGTCTACGAGCAGTACTTC; CDR3 protein: CASSSPGTGRVYEQYF
clone size: .; V gene: TRBV28; J gene: TRBJ1-5; D gene: .; CDR3 DNA: TGTGCCAGCAGCACCGATAGACGGGACAATCAGCCCCAGCATTTT; CDR3 protein: CASSTDRRDNQPQHF
clone size: .; V gene: TRBV5-1; J gene: TRBJ2-3; D gene: TRBD2; CDR3 DNA: TGCGCCAGCAGCTTGGCCCCAGCGGGGGCTAGCACAGATACGCAGTATTTT; CDR3 protein: CASSLAPAGASTDTQYF
clone size: .; V gene: TRBV6-5; J gene: TRBJ2-3; D gene: .; CDR3 DNA: TGTGCCAGCAGTTACACTCCGGGATCTAGCACAGATACGCAGTATTTT; CDR3 protein: CASSYTPGSSTDTQYF
clone size: few; V gene: TRBV5-8; J gene: TRBJ1-2; D gene: TRBD1; CDR3 DNA: TGTGCCAGCAGCTTCGCCGGGACAGGGGGACACTATGGCTACACCTTC; CDR3 protein: CASSFAGTGGHYGYTF
clone size: .; V gene: TRBV2; J gene: TRBJ1-1; D gene: .; CDR3 DNA: TGTGCCAGCAGTGATGGTGGGGCGAGTTATAGCACTGAAGCTTTCTTT; CDR3 protein: CASSDGGASYSTEAFF
clone size: once; V gene: TRBV7-7; J gene: TRBJ2-1; D gene: .; CDR3 DNA: TGTGCCAGCAGCTTGTCGGCAGGGGTTGAGCAGTTCTTC; CDR3 protein: CASSLSAGVEQFF
clone size: .; V gene: TRBV27; J gene: TRBJ2-1; D gene: .; CDR3 DNA: TGTGCCAGCAGTTCGCCCCGGGTCCTCAATTACAATGAGCAGTTCTTC; CDR3 protein: CASSSPRVLNYNEQFF
clone size: .; V gene: TRBV7-2; J gene: TRBJ1-2; D gene: .; CDR3 DNA: TGTGCCAGCAGCTTAAGCGGGTTCTATGGCTACACCTTC; CDR3 protein: CASSLSGFYGYTF